What follows are 21 T cell receptor beta chains derived from one specimen sequenced in a study of Graves' ophthalmopathy and Graves' hyperthyroidism. Amplification of TCR beta CDR3 regions used RNA transcripts. Amplification began with first-round RT-PCR using HTBI primers, then second-round multiplex PCR was performed. TCRdb re-derived calls from the multiplex PCR reads in MiXCR, one entry per CDR3 protein. The table lists approximately 1.2 million distinct CDR3 sequences, 35% to 40% of them singletons. The sequenced material came from peripheral blood or thyroid tissue (not recorded which). These receptors all come from an adult man with Graves' hyperthyroidism.

This chain connects TRBV4-2 to TRBJ2-2; no firm D call. Trimming shortened V by 0 bases and J by 5 bases, and 7 bases separated the two germline ends. Germline-derived CDR1 and CDR2 are LGHNA and YNFKEQ. The CDR3 totals 14 residues. CDR3 loop: CASSQDSQTGELFF. The CDR3 nucleotides read TGTGCCAGCAGCCAAGACAGTCAAACCGGGGAGCTGTTTTTT.

This clonotype was seen repeatedly, ten times or more. The CDR3 loop is CASSLRTDYEQYF. The CDR3 region has the DNA TGTGCCAGCAGCTTACGGACAGACTACGAGCAGTACTTC. The V call is TRBV7-9, the J call TRBJ2-7; D perhaps matches TRBD1 (6 bases). V was clipped by 2 bases and J by 3 bases, with 8 bases between them. CDR3 length: 13 residues. The germline V gene has CDR1 SEHNR and CDR2 FQNEAQ (reference sequence).

This clonotype occurred a few times. This chain joins TRBV29-1 and TRBJ2-7; 7 bases match TRBD2. The CDR3 length is 15 residues. From germline, CDR1 is SQVTM and CDR2 ANQGSEA. The V segment lost 2 bases and the J segment 4 bases; nucleotides outside the gene matches: 11. CDR3 sequence: CSVERGDGRTYEQYF. The CDR3 bases are TGCAGCGTTGAACGGGGGGACGGTCGAACTTACGAGCAGTACTTC.

This clonotype has at least ten counts. V is TRBV29-1 and J is TRBJ2-7, with TRBD2 matching over 10 bases. J was trimmed by 7 bases and V by 4 bases; bases with no gene match: 1. The CDR3 is 11 residues long. Germline V CDR1 and CDR2: SQVTM, ANQGSEA. This CDR3 reads CSVVLAGEQYF. In DNA form, the CDR3 reads TGCAGCGTTGTACTAGCGGGGGAGCAGTACTTC.

A remark on this clonotype: A read error is possible here, since a much larger clone lies one base away. The J gene is TRBJ2-7, the V gene TRBV7-2, with D tentatively TRBD1 (6 bases). The V gene lost 1 base and the J gene lost 3 bases, with 13 bases spanning the gap. Germline CDR1 is SGHTA and CDR2 is FQGNSA. CDR3 size: 15 residues. In DNA form, the CDR3 reads TGTGCCAGCAGCTTAGGAGAGACAGGACTCTACGAGCAGTACTTC. Translation: CASSLGETGLYEQYF.

This clonotype was detected many times. The J gene is TRBJ1-5, the V gene TRBV7-6; D remains ambiguous. CDR1 SGHVS and CDR2 FNYEAQ come from the germline V gene. The CDR3 totals 16 residues. Trimming stripped 4 bases from V and 2 bases from J, with 15 bases between. CDR3 protein: CASSSDGAGGNQPQHF. CDR3 in DNA: TGTGCCAGCAGCTCGGACGGAGCCGGGGGCAATCAGCCCCAGCATTTT.

This clonotype was observed a handful of times. The chain uses TRBV11-1 and TRBJ1-4; D remains unclear. V lost 6 bases and J lost 4, with 15 bases in between. The CDR3 length is 15 residues. CDR1 and CDR2 (germline): SGHAT, FQDESV (reference sequence). CDR3 protein: CASSPQGSLNEKLFF. CDR3 bases: TGTGCCAGCAGTCCACAAGGGAGCCTTAATGAAAAACTGTTTTTT.

The table lists this clonotype with a few counts. Given a far larger clone just one base away, this is likely a sequencing read error. The chain joins TRBV7-9 to TRBJ2-5, with 7 positions matching TRBD1. The V gene's germline CDR1 is SEHNR and CDR2 FQNEAQ (reference sequence). The CDR3 spans 14 residues. The chain's CDR3 is CASSLRQGGETKYF. DNA for the CDR3: TGTGCCAGCAGCTTAAGACAGGGCGGTGAGACCAAGTACTTC.

This clonotype was counted a few times. The V call is TRBV6-2 or TRBV6-3, the J call TRBJ1-5; 8 bases match TRBD1. Trimming cost V 2 bases and J 4 bases; bases outside gene matches: 13. CDR1 is MNHEY, CDR2 SVGEGT, per germline. The CDR3 covers 18 residues. CDR3 residues: CASSYQPAGTGRNQPQHF. The CDR3 DNA reads as TGTGCCAGCAGTTACCAACCCGCCGGGACAGGAAGAAATCAGCCCCAGCATTTT.

The table lists this clonotype with many counts. This CDR3 is CASTTTGRNTEAFF. The CDR3 DNA reads as TGTGCCAGTACTACCACCGGGCGGAACACTGAAGCTTTCTTT. The chain couples TRBV25-1 to TRBJ1-1; D ambiguous. Germline V gene sequence: CDR1 MGHDK, CDR2 SYGVNS. Trimming stripped 9 bases from V and 1 base from J, with 15 bases between. This CDR3 spans 14 amino acids.

This clonotype was seen a few times. Its ends do not fully match the called genes, so a read error is possible. V and J are TRBV19 and TRBJ1-1; perhaps TRBD1 as D (6 bases). The CDR3 runs 13 residues. Germline CDR1 reads LNHDA; CDR2 reads SQIVND (reference sequence). The chain's CDR3 is CASSDRMDTEAFF. The CDR3 coding sequence is TGTGCCAGTAGCGACAGGATGGACACTGAGGCTTTCTTT.

This sequence joins TRBV11-2 and TRBJ2-2; TRBD2 might be the D (5 bases). Trimming left V 1 base short and J 1 base short, with 10 bases between. The CDR3 runs to 16 residues. CDR1 is SGHAT and CDR2 is FQNNGV in the germline V gene. The CDR3 coding sequence is TGTGCCAGCAGCTTAGTTCGGGGTTTGAACACCGGGGAGCTGTTTTTT. Protein product: CASSLVRGLNTGELFF.

This clonotype was recorded at least ten times. The V and J genes are TRBV7-2 and TRBJ1-2; 8 bases agree with TRBD1. The CDR3 is made up of 14 amino acids. The V and J ends lost 1 base and 7 bases, in that order; junction bases with no gene match: 5. Germline V gene sequence: CDR1 SGHTA, CDR2 FQGNSA. The CDR3 DNA is TGTGCCAGCAGCTTAGGCGGACAGGGTCTTGGCTACACCTTC. Protein product: CASSLGGQGLGYTF.

There are many counts of this clonotype. At one end, the junction sequence differs from germline, possibly due to a read error. The CDR3 sequence is CASSLTGTDSYEQYF. The CDR3 bases are TGTGCCAGCAGTTTAACCGGGACAGATTCCTACGAGCAGTACTTC. The chain recombines TRBV7-3 with TRBJ2-7; 7 bases are a match to TRBD1. This CDR3 has 15 amino acids. CDR1 is SGHTA, CDR2 FQGTGA, per germline.

This clonotype came up once. V is TRBV12-3 or TRBV12-4 and J is TRBJ1-6; tentatively, D is TRBD1 (5 bases). Trimming took 6 bases from V and 7 from J, leaving 22 bases between them. The CDR3 has 17 residues. As DNA, the CDR3 is TGTGCCAGCAGCCCCGGGGCTAGCGGCAGTCAGAATTCACCCCTCCACTTT. It yields the protein CASSPGASGSQNSPLHF.

J is TRBJ1-2 and V is TRBV7-8, with D unresolved. The CDR3 length is 12 residues. V was trimmed by 5 bases and J by 4 bases, leaving 8 bases between them. The germline V gene encodes CDR1 SGHVS and CDR2 FQNEAQ. Here the CDR3 DNA reads TGTGCCAGCAGCGACACCCTCTATGGCTACACCTTC. This encodes CASSDTLYGYTF.

This clonotype was seen many times. This sequence joins TRBV12-3 or TRBV12-4 and TRBJ1-2; no firm D call. V shed 5 bases and J shed 5 bases, with 9 bases lying between them. The CDR3 is made up of 12 amino acids. The CDR3 loop reads CASSAGRYGYTF. CDR3 coding DNA: TGTGCCAGCAGTGCCGGACGGTATGGCTACACCTTC.

This chain links TRBV2 with TRBJ1-5; 10 bases are shared with TRBD1. Germline V lookup: CDR1 SNHLY, CDR2 FYNNEI. The length of the CDR3 is 13 residues. J gave up 8 bases and V 6 bases, and 4 bases lay outside the gene matches. The CDR3 DNA is TGTGCCAGCAGGACGGGGACAGGGGAGCCCCAGCATTTT. Translated, it gives CASRTGTGEPQHF.

This clonotype was seen more than once but under ten times. The chain employs TRBV29-1 and TRBJ1-2; D ambiguous. The germline V gene encodes CDR1 SQVTM and CDR2 ANQGSEA. This CDR3 comprises 14 residues. Trimming pared 2 bases from V and 4 bases from J, leaving 14 bases between. The CDR3: CSVEPTDWGYGYTF. CDR3 bases: TGCAGCGTTGAACCCACGGATTGGGGCTATGGCTACACCTTC.

This clonotype was recorded at least ten times. This chain uses TRBV19 with TRBJ2-2; D gene unclear. Germline assignment: CDR1 LNHDA and CDR2 SQIVND (reference sequence). This CDR3 spans 13 amino acids. V dropped 3 bases and J dropped 7 bases, with 9 bases sitting between them. This chain's CDR3 is CASSIVLNGELFF. The CDR3 DNA sequence: TGTGCCAGTAGTATCGTATTAAACGGGGAGCTGTTTTTT.

The chain uses TRBV7-3 and TRBJ1-3; D gene unclear. The CDR3 covers 14 residues. V shed 2 bases and J shed 4 bases, with 9 bases lying between them. From germline, CDR1 is SGHTA and CDR2 FQGTGA. The CDR3 is CASSLDRIGNTIYF. The CDR3 DNA follows: TGTGCCAGCAGCTTAGATAGGATCGGAAACACCATATATTTT.